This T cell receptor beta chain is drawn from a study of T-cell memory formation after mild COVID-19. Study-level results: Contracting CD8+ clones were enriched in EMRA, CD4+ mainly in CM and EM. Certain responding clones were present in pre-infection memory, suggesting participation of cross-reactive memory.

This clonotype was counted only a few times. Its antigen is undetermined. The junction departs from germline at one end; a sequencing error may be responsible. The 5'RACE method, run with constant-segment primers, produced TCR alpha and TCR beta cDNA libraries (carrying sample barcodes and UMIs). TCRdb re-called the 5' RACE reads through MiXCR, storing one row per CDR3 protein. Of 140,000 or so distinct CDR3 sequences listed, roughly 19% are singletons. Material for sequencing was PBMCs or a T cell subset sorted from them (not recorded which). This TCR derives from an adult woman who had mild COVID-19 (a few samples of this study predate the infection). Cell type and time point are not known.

For the CDR3, the DNA is TGTGCCAGCAGCCTAGAGCTTACCATCGGAAAACTGTTTTTT. As protein: CASSLELTIGKLFF. This chain connects TRBV11-2 to TRBJ1-4; D unresolved. CDR3 length equals 14 residues. Germline lookup yields CDR1 SGHAT and CDR2 FQNNGV.